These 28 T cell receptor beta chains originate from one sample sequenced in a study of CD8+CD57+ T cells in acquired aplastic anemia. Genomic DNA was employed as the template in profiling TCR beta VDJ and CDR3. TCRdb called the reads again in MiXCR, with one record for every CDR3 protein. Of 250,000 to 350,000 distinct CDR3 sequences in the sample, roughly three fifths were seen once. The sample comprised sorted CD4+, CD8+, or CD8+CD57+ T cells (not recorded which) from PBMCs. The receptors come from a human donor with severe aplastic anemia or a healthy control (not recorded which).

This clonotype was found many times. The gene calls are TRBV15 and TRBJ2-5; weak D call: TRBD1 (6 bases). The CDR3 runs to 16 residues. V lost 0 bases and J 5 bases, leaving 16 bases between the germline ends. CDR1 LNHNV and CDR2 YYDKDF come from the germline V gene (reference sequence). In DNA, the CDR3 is TGTGCCACCAGCAGAGATTGGGGGCGATCCTGGGAGACCCAGTACTTC. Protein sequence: CATSRDWGRSWETQYF.

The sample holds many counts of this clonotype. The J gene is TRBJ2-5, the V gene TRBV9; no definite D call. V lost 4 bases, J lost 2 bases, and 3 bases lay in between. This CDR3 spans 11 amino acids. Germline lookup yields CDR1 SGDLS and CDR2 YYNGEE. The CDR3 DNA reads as TGTGCCAGCAGCCGACAAGAGACCCAGTACTTC. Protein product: CASSRQETQYF.

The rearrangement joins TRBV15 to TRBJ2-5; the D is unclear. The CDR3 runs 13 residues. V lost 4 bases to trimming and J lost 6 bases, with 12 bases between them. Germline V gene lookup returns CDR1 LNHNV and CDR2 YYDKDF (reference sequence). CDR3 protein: CATSTRTEKTQYF. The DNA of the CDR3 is TGTGCCACCAGCACCCGAACTGAAAAGACCCAGTACTTC.

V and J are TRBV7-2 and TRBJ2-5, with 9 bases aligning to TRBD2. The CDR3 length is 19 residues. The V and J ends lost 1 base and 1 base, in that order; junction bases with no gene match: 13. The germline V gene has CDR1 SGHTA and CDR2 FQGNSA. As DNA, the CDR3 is TGTGCCAGCAGCTTAGGTCGTCGACTAGCGGACGTCCTCCAAGAGACCCAGTACTTC. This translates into CASSLGRRLADVLQETQYF.

CDR3 sequence: CASSIDRGNIQYF. The CDR3 coding sequence is TGTGCCAGCAGTATTGACAGGGGAAACATTCAGTACTTC. The chain has TRBV2 and TRBJ2-4, with 8 bases fitting TRBD1. The CDR3 totals 13 residues. Germline CDR1 is SNHLY and CDR2 is FYNNEI. Unmatched junction bases numbered 3, after V lost 5 bases and J lost 6 bases.

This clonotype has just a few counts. This CDR3 is CAIRIGQGGEQYF. The CDR3 coding sequence is TGTGCCATCAGGATCGGACAGGGCGGCGAGCAGTACTTC. The chain carries TRBV10-3 and TRBJ2-7; 8 bases align to TRBD1. Per germline, CDR1 ENHRY and CDR2 SYGVKD. The CDR3 covers 13 residues. Trimming cost V 6 bases and J 6 bases; bases outside gene matches: 7.

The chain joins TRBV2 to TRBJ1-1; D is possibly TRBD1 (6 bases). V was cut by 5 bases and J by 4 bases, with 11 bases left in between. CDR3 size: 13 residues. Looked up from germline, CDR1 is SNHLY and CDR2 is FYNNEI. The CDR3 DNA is TGTGCCAGCAGTACCCCGGGGGCCACTGAAGCTTTCTTT. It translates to CASSTPGATEAFF.

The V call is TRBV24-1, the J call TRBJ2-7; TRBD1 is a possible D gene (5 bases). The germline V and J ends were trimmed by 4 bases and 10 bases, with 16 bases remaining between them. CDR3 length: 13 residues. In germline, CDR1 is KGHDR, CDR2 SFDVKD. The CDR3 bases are TGTGCCACCAGTGAGGGCCTCCGTGACAGCCAGTACTTC. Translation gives CATSEGLRDSQYF.

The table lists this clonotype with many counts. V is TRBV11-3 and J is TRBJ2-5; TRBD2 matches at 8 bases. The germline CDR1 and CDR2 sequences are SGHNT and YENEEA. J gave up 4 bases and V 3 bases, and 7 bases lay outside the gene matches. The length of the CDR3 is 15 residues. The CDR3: CASSFGSGVGETQYF. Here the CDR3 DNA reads TGTGCCAGCAGCTTCGGTAGCGGGGTAGGAGAGACCCAGTACTTC.

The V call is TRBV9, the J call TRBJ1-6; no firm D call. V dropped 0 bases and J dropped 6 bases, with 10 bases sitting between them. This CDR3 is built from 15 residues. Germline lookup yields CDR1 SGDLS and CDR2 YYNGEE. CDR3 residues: CASSVALQRNSPLHF. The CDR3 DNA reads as TGTGCCAGCAGCGTAGCCCTACAACGTAATTCACCCCTCCACTTT.

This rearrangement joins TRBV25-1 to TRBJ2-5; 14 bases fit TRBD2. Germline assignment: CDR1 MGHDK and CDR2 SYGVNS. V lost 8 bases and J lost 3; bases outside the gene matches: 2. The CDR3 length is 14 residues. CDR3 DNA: TGTGCCAGCGGGACTAGCGGGGGCGAAGAGACCCAGTACTTC. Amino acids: CASGTSGGEETQYF.

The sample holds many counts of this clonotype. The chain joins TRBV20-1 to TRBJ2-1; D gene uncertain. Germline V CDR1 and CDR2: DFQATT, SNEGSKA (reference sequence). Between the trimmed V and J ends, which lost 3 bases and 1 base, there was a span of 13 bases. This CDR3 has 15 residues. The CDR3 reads CSASRGSLSYNEQFF. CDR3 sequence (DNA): TGCAGTGCTAGTCGAGGCAGTCTATCCTACAATGAGCAGTTCTTC.

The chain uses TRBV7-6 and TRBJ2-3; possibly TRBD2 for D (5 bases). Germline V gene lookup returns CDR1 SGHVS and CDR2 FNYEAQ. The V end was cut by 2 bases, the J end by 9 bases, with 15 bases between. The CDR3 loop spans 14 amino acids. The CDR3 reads CASSLTSQLDTQYF. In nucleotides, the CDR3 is TGTGCCAGCAGCTTAACCTCGCAACTAGACACGCAGTATTTT.

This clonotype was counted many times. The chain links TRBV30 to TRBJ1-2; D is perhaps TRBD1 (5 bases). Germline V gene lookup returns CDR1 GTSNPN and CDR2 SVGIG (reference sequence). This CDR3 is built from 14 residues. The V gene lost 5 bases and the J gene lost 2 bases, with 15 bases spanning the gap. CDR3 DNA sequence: TGTGCCTGGGGGAGGACACCTTTGAACTATGGCTACACCTTC. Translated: CAWGRTPLNYGYTF.

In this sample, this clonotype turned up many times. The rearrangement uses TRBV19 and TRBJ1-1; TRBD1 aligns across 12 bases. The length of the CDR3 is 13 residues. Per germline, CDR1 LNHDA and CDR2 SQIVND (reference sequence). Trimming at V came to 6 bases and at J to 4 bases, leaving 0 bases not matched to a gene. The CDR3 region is CASRGQGATEAFF. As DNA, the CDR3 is TGTGCCAGTAGGGGACAGGGGGCCACTGAAGCTTTCTTT.

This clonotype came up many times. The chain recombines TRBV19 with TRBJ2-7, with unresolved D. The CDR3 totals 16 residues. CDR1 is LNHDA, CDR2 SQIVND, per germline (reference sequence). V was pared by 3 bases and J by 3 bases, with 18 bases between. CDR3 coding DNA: TGTGCCAGTAGTATTAGTTACCAAACCCCAAACTACGAGCAGTACTTC. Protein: CASSISYQTPNYEQYF.

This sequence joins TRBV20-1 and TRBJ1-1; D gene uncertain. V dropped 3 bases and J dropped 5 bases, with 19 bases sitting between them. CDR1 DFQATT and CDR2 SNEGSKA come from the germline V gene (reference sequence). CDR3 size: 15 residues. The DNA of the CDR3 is TGCAGTGCTAGTACCTCCGGGCCGACGAGAACTGAAGCTTTCTTT. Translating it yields CSASTSGPTRTEAFF.

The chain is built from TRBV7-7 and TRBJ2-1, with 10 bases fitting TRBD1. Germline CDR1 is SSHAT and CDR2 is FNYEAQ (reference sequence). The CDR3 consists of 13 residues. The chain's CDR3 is CAIPGQGNNEQFF. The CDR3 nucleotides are TGTGCTATCCCGGGACAGGGGAACAATGAGCAGTTCTTC.

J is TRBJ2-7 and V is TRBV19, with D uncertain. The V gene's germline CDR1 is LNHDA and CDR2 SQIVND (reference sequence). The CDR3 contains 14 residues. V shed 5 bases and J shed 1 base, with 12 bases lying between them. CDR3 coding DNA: TGTGCCAGTAGTCCAGGACGGATATCCTACGAGCAGTACTTC. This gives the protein CASSPGRISYEQYF.

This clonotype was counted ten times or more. The CDR3 sequence is CASSEGPGTAEAFF. The CDR3, as DNA: TGTGCCAGCAGTGAAGGTCCCGGGACAGCTGAAGCTTTCTTT. The J gene is TRBJ1-1, the V gene TRBV6-1; 7 bases align to TRBD1. There are 14 residues in the CDR3. The trim removed 1 base at V and 6 bases at J, leaving 5 bases unmatched. Germline CDR1 and CDR2: MNHNS and SASEGT.

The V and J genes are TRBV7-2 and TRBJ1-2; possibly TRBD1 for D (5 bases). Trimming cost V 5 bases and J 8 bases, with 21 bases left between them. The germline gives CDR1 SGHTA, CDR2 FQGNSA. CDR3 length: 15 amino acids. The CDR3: CASSPHSGGDYGYTF. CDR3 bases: TGTGCCAGCAGCCCCCATTCGGGGGGTGATTACGGCTACACCTTC.

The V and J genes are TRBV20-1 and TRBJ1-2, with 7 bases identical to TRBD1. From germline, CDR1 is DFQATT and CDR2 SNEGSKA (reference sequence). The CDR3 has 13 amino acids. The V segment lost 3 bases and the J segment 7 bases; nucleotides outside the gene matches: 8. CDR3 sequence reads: CSAREETGTGYTF. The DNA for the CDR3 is TGCAGTGCTAGGGAGGAGACAGGGACTGGCTACACCTTC.

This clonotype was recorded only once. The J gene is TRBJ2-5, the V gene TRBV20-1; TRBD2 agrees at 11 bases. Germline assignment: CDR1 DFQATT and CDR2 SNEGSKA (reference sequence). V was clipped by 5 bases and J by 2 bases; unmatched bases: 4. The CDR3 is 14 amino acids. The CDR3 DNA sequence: TGCAGTGCTCCCTTAGCGGGGGGGCAAGAGACCCAGTACTTC. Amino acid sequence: CSAPLAGGQETQYF.

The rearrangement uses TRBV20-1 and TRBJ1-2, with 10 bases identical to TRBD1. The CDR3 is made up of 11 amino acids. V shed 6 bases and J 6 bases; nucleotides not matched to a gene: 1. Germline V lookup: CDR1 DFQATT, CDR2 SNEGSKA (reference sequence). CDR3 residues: CSAGTGDGYTF. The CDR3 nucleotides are TGCAGTGCCGGGACAGGGGATGGCTACACCTTC.

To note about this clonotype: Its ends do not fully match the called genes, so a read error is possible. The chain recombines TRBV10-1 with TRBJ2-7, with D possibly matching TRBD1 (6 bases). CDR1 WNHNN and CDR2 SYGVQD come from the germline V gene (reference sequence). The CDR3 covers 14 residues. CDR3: CASSYQTGPYERYF. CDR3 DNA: TGCGCCAGCAGCTACCAGACAGGTCCCTACGAGCGGTACTTC.

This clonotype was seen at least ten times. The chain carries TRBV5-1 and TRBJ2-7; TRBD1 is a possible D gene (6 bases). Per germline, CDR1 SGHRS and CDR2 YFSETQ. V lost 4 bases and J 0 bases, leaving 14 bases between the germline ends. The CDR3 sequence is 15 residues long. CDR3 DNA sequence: TGCGCCAGCAGCCACAATGACAGGAACTCCTACGAGCAGTACTTC. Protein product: CASSHNDRNSYEQYF.

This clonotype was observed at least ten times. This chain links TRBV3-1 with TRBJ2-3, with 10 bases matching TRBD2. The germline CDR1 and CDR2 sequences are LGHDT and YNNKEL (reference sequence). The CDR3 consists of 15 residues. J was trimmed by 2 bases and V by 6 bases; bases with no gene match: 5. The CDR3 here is CASRSSGGHTDTQYF. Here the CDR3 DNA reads TGTGCCAGCAGGTCTAGCGGGGGTCACACAGATACGCAGTATTTT.

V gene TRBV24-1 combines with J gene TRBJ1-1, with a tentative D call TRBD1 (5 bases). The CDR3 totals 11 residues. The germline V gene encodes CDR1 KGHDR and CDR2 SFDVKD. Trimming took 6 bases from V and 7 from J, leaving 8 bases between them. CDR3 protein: CATSRGDEAFF. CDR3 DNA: TGTGCCACCAGTAGGGGAGATGAAGCTTTCTTT.